This passage covers 3 T cell receptor beta chains from one sample sequenced in a study of CD8+ T cells in alopecia areata. Treatment reported: oral pan-JAK inhibitor, 5-10 mg twice daily. TCR sequencing used cDNA made by reverse transcription of extracted RNA. Assay used: immunoSEQ multiplex PCR; TCRdb lists only in-frame clones, some missing. In the table there are about 110,000 clones, around three fifths of which are singletons. The input for sequencing was CD4+ T cells sorted from blood, taken at week 24, from a patient treated with tofacitinib. The receptors come from a human donor with alopecia areata.

CDR3 region: CASSVGGGASYEQFF. CDR3 in DNA: TGTGCCAGCAGCGTAGGCGGGGGGGCCTCATATGAGCAGTTCTTC. The chain employs TRBV9 and TRBJ2-1; 9 positions agree with TRBD2. Germline V CDR1 and CDR2: SGDLS, YYNGEE. With 0 bases clipped from V and 8 bases from J, the junction kept 6 bases outside the gene matches. The length of the CDR3 is 15 residues.

Only a few counts were recorded for this clone. V usage is TRBV28 and J usage is TRBJ1-4; D possibly corresponds to TRBD1 (5 bases). Germline-derived CDR1 and CDR2 are MDHEN and SYDVKM. V dropped 5 bases and J dropped 7 bases, with 20 bases sitting between them. This CDR3 spans 16 amino acids. The CDR3 DNA reads as TGTGCCAGCAGTACAATCAAGGGGCGCGAGGGTGAAAAACTGTTTTTT. It translates to CASSTIKGREGEKLFF.

The chain links TRBV7-2 to TRBJ2-5; 8 bases are shared with TRBD2. The V segment lost 1 base and the J segment 7 bases; nucleotides outside the gene matches: 17. This CDR3 has 18 residues. Germline V gives CDR1 SGHTA, CDR2 FQGNSA. Here the CDR3 reads CASSLGGGGTSLAGTQYF. CDR3 in DNA: TGTGCCAGCAGCTTAGGCGGCGGGGGGACCTCGTTAGCGGGGACCCAGTACTTC. Drawing the rest from reference TRBV7-2 and TRBJ2-5, the complete variable domain is GAGVSQSPSNKVTEKGKDVELRCDPISGHTALYWYRQSLGQGLEFLIYFQGNSAPDKSGLPSDRFSAERTGGSVSTLTIQRTQQEDSAVYLCASSLGGGGTSLAGTQYFGPGTRLLVL.